This T cell receptor beta chain was retrieved from a study of CD8+CD57+ T cells in acquired aplastic anemia. Germline loops: CDR1 SGHRS, CDR2 YFSETQ. The CDR3 runs 15 residues. Genomic DNA acted as the template from which TCR beta VDJ combination and CDR3 sequence profiling were carried out. Each CDR3 protein gets one entry after TCRdb re-called the reads with MiXCR. The sample holds 150,000 to 200,000 distinct CDR3 sequences, around 47% seen once. Patients included in sequencing had previously demonstrated CD8+CD57+ cell expansion by flow cytometry. The clonotype originates from a human donor with aplastic anemia. The sequencing input was sorted CD4+, CD8+, or CD8+CD57+ T cells (not recorded which) from PBMCs. This chain links TRBV5-1 with TRBJ2-5, with 8 nucleotides matching TRBD2. The better agreement between TRBJ2-1 and the DNA end casts doubt on the J call. CDR3 in DNA: TGCGCCAGCAGCTTTAGCGGGGACGCTTACAATGAGCAGTTCTTC. Translation: CASSFSGDAYNEQFF.